This T cell receptor beta chain was observed in a study of blood T cell repertoires in COVID-19. About the research overall: Acute and convalescent COVID-19 samples came from the United States, Italy and Spain.

CDR1 is SGHTA, CDR2 FQGNSA, per germline. This CDR3 comprises 16 residues. Unmatched junction bases numbered 4, after V lost 3 bases and J lost 1 base. As processed by the authors: It was from reference gene primer amplification that nucleated cell counts were estimated. Sequencing used immunoSEQ multiplex PCR; TCRdb keeps in-frame clones, though not all of them. The D gene and trimming were derived from the DNA, and the V and J assignments and clone size from that table. The repertoire holds about 230,000 clones, with around 83% as singletons. J is TRBJ2-3 and V is TRBV7-2, with 10 nucleotides matching TRBD2. The source material was peripheral blood. The source of this sequence is a woman between 45 and 60 years old with acute or convalescent COVID-19. The CDR3 protein is CASSFRAGGGTDTQYF. The DNA of the CDR3 is TGTGCCAGCAGCTTCAGAGCGGGGGGGGGCACAGATACGCAGTATTTT.